The 23 T cell receptor beta chains below all came from one sample that was sequenced in a study of blood T cell repertoires in COVID-19. Data came from immunoSEQ multiplex PCR; TCRdb stores just in-frame clones and leaves some out. Found here are more than 200,000 clones, about 90% of them singletons; the top ten hold around 3%. Material for sequencing was peripheral blood. The receptor source for this set is a man younger than 35 with active or convalescent COVID-19.

V and J are TRBV9 and TRBJ2-2, with 9 bases aligning to TRBD1. V lost 5 bases to trimming and J lost 3 bases; unmatched junction nucleotides: 5. CDR3 length: 15 residues. CDR1 is SGDLS, CDR2 YYNGEE, per germline. CDR3 bases: TGTGCCAGCAGGACAGGGGGGATCGACACCGGGGAGCTGTTTTTT. It is translated as CASRTGGIDTGELFF.

The V call is TRBV18, the J call TRBJ1-4; D not resolved. The CDR3 loop spans 15 amino acids. The V and J ends lost 3 bases and 3 bases respectively, with 11 bases between them. Germline assignment: CDR1 KGHSH and CDR2 LQKENI. CDR3 nucleotides: TGTGCCAGCTCACCTAGGAGGGCATCTAATGAAAAACTGTTTTTT. Translated, it gives CASSPRRASNEKLFF.

The CDR3 DNA is TGCGCCAGCAGTCATTTCGGACAGCCAAAGAGGAATCAGCCCCAGCATTTT. This encodes CASSHFGQPKRNQPQHF. The V gene is TRBV23-1, the J gene TRBJ1-5, with D perhaps TRBD1 (6 bases). TRBV23-1 is recorded as an ORF, its role being uncertain. V was cut by 3 bases and J by 4 bases, with 19 bases left in between. The CDR3 contains 17 residues.

This clone was seen only once. The gene calls are TRBV21-1 and TRBJ2-1; TRBD2, the table's D call, was not compared with the DNA. TRBV21-1 constitutes a pseudogene. This CDR3 is built from 18 residues. Here the CDR3 reads CASSARTSGRYRFDEQFF. The CDR3 nucleotides are TGTGCCAGCAGCGCCCGGACTAGCGGGAGATATAGATTCGATGAGCAGTTCTTC.

V and J are TRBV6-5 and TRBJ1-3; D is perhaps TRBD1 (6 bases). Germline-derived CDR1 and CDR2 are MNHEY and SVGAGI. Trimming stripped 5 bases from V and 0 bases from J, with 8 bases between. This CDR3 has 14 residues. The CDR3 coding sequence is TGTGCCAGCAGTCGGACAGACTCTGGAAACACCATATATTTT. Translated: CASSRTDSGNTIYF.

The V and J genes are TRBV27 and TRBJ1-5; unclear D gene. Germline V gene lookup returns CDR1 MNHEY and CDR2 SMNVEV (reference sequence). The CDR3 has 13 amino acids. The ends were cut back, 0 bases at V and 9 bases at J, with 9 bases in the middle. CDR3 region: CASSLSPGAPQHF. Here the CDR3 DNA reads TGTGCCAGCAGTTTATCTCCGGGAGCGCCCCAGCATTTT.

The V and J genes are TRBV10-3 and TRBJ1-3; no clear D gene. Germline CDR1 reads ENHRY; CDR2 reads SYGVKD. The V and J ends lost 0 bases and 0 bases respectively, with 6 bases between them. This CDR3 spans 15 amino acids. The CDR3: CAISESGISGNTIYF. CDR3 DNA sequence: TGTGCCATCAGTGAGTCCGGGATCTCTGGAAACACCATATATTTT.

V is TRBV4-3 and J is TRBJ2-1; TRBD2 agrees at 11 bases. Trimming cost V 5 bases and J 3 bases; bases outside gene matches: 3. CDR1 LGHNA and CDR2 YSLEER come from the germline V gene. This CDR3 spans 15 amino acids. The CDR3 region is CASSTGTSGYNEQFF. DNA of the CDR3: TGCGCCAGCAGCACCGGGACTAGCGGCTACAATGAGCAGTTCTTC.

The chain carries TRBV6-5 and TRBJ2-3, with 8 bases matching TRBD2. Germline V gives CDR1 MNHEY, CDR2 SVGAGI. Trimming removed 6 bases from V and 11 bases from J; junction bases left unmatched: 10. The CDR3 sequence is 13 residues long. CDR3 sequence (DNA): TGTGCCAGCAGAAGTAGCGGGGTATGGGGGCAGTATTTT. This codes for CASRSSGVWGQYF.

This clone was seen only a few times. The gene calls are TRBV5-8 and TRBJ1-5, with D possibly TRBD1 on 6 matching bases. V was pared by 4 bases and J by 4 bases, with 18 bases between. In germline, CDR1 is SGHTS, CDR2 YDEGEE. This CDR3 is 16 amino acids long. CDR3 in DNA: TGTGCCAGCAGCCCTAGGGGACACGCCATTAATCAGCCCCAGCATTTT. Its protein is CASSPRGHAINQPQHF.

The chain employs TRBV7-9 and TRBJ1-2; TRBD1 aligns across 8 bases. Germline V gene data show CDR1 as SEHNR and CDR2 as FQNEAQ (reference sequence). The CDR3 sequence is 16 residues long. The V and J ends lost 6 bases and 6 bases, in that order; junction bases with no gene match: 15. CDR3 loop: CASRPVRGRRVDGYTF. The CDR3 DNA sequence: TGTGCCAGCAGACCCGTCAGGGGGCGGAGGGTTGATGGCTACACCTTC.

The V and J genes are TRBV9 and TRBJ2-1; no definite D call. V was trimmed by 4 bases and J by 8 bases, leaving 13 bases between them. The CDR3 has 13 amino acids. Germline V gene sequence: CDR1 SGDLS, CDR2 YYNGEE. The CDR3 loop is CASSRTLVDEQFF. CDR3 coding DNA: TGTGCCAGCAGCCGTACGCTAGTCGATGAGCAGTTCTTC.

The chain employs TRBV28 and TRBJ2-1; 7 bases fit TRBD1. The germline V gene has CDR1 MDHEN and CDR2 SYDVKM. V lost 8 bases, J lost 6 bases, and 4 bases stayed unmatched. CDR3 length: 12 amino acids. CDR3 nucleotides: TGTGCCAGCGGCAGGACAGGCAATGAGCAGTTCTTC. Residues: CASGRTGNEQFF.

This clone was found once. The gene calls are TRBV5-8 and TRBJ1-3; D is unclear. Trimming removed 8 bases from V and 4 bases from J, with 16 bases in between. There are 14 residues in the CDR3. Germline V gives CDR1 SGHTS, CDR2 YDEGEE. The CDR3 spells CASQLSGRGNTIYF. CDR3 sequence (DNA): TGTGCCAGTCAACTGAGCGGCAGGGGAAACACCATATATTTT.

The chain carries TRBV6-2 or TRBV6-3 and TRBJ1-1; D not resolved. Germline V gene sequence: CDR1 MNHEY, CDR2 SVGEGT. The germline V and J ends were trimmed by 6 bases and 2 bases, with 10 bases remaining between them. This CDR3 contains 13 residues. CDR3 coding DNA: TGTGCCAGCAGCCTACAAAGTAACACTGAAGCTTTCTTT. Amino acids: CASSLQSNTEAFF.

V is TRBV5-1 and J is TRBJ2-5, with D perhaps matching TRBD1 (6 bases). Germline-derived CDR1 and CDR2 are SGHRS and YFSETQ. This CDR3 region has 14 residues. Between the trimmed V and J ends, which lost 0 bases and 3 bases, there was a span of 9 bases. The CDR3 DNA follows: TGCGCCAGCAGCTTGGTCGCAGGGGAAGAGACCCAGTACTTC. Protein product: CASSLVAGEETQYF.

This chain connects TRBV6-6 to TRBJ2-7; tentatively, D is TRBD2 (6 bases). The CDR3 runs to 12 residues. Looked up from germline, CDR1 is MNHNY and CDR2 is SVGAGI (reference sequence). Trimming shortened V by 3 bases and J by 13 bases, and 16 bases separated the two germline ends. The chain's CDR3 is CASSYGSSDCYF. CDR3 DNA sequence: TGTGCCAGCAGTTATGGGTCTAGCGATTGCTACTTC.

The genes are TRBV5-4 and TRBJ2-5; 7 nucleotides agree with TRBD1. Per germline, CDR1 SGHNT and CDR2 YYREEE (reference sequence). The CDR3 extends over 14 amino acids. The V gene end was trimmed by 4 bases and the J gene end by 0 bases; junction bases not matched to a gene: 3. The DNA for the CDR3 is TGTGCCAGCAGCAAGGGGGCGCACCAAGAGACCCAGTACTTC. It is translated as CASSKGAHQETQYF.

There are a few counts of this clone. V is TRBV19 and J is TRBJ1-1; D remains unclear. Germline CDR1 and CDR2: LNHDA and SQIVND (reference sequence). Trimming pared 2 bases from V and 5 bases from J, leaving 12 bases between. CDR3 size: 14 residues. The CDR3 DNA reads as TGTGCCAGTAGTATAACGCAGGAGGTAACTGAAGCTTTCTTT. Amino acid sequence: CASSITQEVTEAFF.

As for this clone: The same CDR3 is also encoded by other DNA sequences in this sample. The chain's CDR3 is CASSLGTGEETQYF. The CDR3 coding sequence is TGCGCCAGCAGCTTGGGGACAGGGGAGGAGACCCAGTACTTC. This chain links TRBV5-1 with TRBJ2-5; 9 nucleotides line up with TRBD1. V lost 0 bases and J lost 5; bases outside the gene matches: 2. Germline CDR1 SGHRS, CDR2 YFSETQ. This CDR3 is built from 14 residues.

This sequence joins TRBV19 and TRBJ1-2; D not certain. V lost 5 bases to trimming and J lost 0 bases, with 13 bases between them. This CDR3 contains 15 residues. Germline V lookup: CDR1 LNHDA, CDR2 SQIVND (reference sequence). The CDR3 region is CASSFPGRSNYGYTF. In DNA form, the CDR3 reads TGTGCCAGTAGTTTCCCTGGGAGGTCTAACTATGGCTACACCTTC.

The gene calls are TRBV25-1 and TRBJ1-1; weak D call: TRBD1 (5 bases). The V end lost 6 bases, the J end lost 0 bases, and 17 bases lay between the germline ends. Per germline, CDR1 MGHDK and CDR2 SYGVNS. This CDR3 has 16 residues. The CDR3 bases are TGTGCCAGCAGCCTAGGGGAGGGGAGTTTGAACACTGAAGCTTTCTTT. This encodes CASSLGEGSLNTEAFF.

The J gene is TRBJ2-1, the V gene TRBV18; D may be TRBD2 (5 bases). Germline V gives CDR1 KGHSH, CDR2 LQKENI. Between the trimmed V and J ends, which lost 4 bases and 9 bases, there was a span of 13 bases. The CDR3 spans 13 residues. The CDR3 loop reads CASSQNPAGEQFF. The DNA of the CDR3 is TGTGCCAGCTCACAAAACCCCGCGGGTGAGCAGTTCTTC. The variable domain in full, with the rest retrieved from reference TRBV18 and TRBJ2-1, is NAGVMQNPRHLVRRRGQEARLRCSPMKGHSHVYWYRQLPEEGLKFMVYLQKENIIDESGMPKERFSAEFPKEGPSILRIQQVVRGDSAAYFCASSQNPAGEQFFGPGTRLTVL.